This paragraph reports one TCR beta chain. CDR1 MGHRA and CDR2 YSYEKL come from the germline V gene. J was trimmed by 9 bases and V by 1 base; bases with no gene match: 9. This CDR3 is 16 amino acids long. This entry is derived from a study of PD-1 blockade in mismatch repair-deficient tumors. This table comes from immunoSEQ multiplex PCR, and its TCRdb copy is limited to in-frame clones, with some not included. The table includes under 85,000 clones, around four fifths detected once. The genes are TRBV4-1 and TRBJ2-1; 10 bases map to TRBD2. The starting material was peripheral blood, obtained 2 weeks after starting pembrolizumab. This clonotype originated in an adult with mismatch repair-deficient cancer. This chain's CDR3 is CASSQVRLAGVGEQFF. The CDR3 nucleotides are TGCGCCAGCAGCCAAGTCAGGCTAGCGGGAGTGGGTGAGCAGTTCTTC.